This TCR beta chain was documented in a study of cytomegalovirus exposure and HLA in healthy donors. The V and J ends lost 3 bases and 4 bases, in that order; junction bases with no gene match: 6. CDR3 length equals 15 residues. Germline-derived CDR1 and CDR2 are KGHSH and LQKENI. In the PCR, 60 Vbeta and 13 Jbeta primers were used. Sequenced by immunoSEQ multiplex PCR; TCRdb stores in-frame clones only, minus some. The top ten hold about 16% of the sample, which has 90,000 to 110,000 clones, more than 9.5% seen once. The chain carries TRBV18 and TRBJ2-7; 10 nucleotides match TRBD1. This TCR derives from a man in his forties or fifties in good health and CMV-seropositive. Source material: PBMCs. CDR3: CASSPEDRGDYEQYF. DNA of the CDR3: TGTGCCAGCTCACCGGAGGACAGGGGGGATTACGAGCAGTACTTC.